This T cell receptor beta chain appears in the sequencing data of a study of T cells after yellow fever vaccination. Overall study findings and caveats: Clonotypes appearing in both CD4 and CD8 compartments existed, and their share was small.

There are a few counts of this clonotype. Antigen unknown. The CDR3 covers 14 residues. With V trimmed by 8 bases and J by 5 bases, 11 bases remained unmatched. CDR1 is MNHNS, CDR2 SASEGT, per germline. The 5'RACE template-switching step produced TCR cDNA and added a universal primer site and UMIs. TCRdb independently ran MiXCR on the 5' RACE reads; one entry per CDR3 protein. The sample shows 450,000 to 600,000 distinct CDR3 sequences, approximately 12% of them seen only once. The V gene is TRBV6-1, the J gene TRBJ2-5, with 7 bases matching TRBD2. The source is a man aged 25 to 40 who received the YFV17D yellow fever vaccine. This material consisted of PBMCs, taken on the day of the yellow fever booster vaccination. In DNA, the CDR3 is TGTGCCAGCTCCTGGGAGGGTGGTGGTGAGACCCAGTACTTC. It specifies CASSWEGGGETQYF.